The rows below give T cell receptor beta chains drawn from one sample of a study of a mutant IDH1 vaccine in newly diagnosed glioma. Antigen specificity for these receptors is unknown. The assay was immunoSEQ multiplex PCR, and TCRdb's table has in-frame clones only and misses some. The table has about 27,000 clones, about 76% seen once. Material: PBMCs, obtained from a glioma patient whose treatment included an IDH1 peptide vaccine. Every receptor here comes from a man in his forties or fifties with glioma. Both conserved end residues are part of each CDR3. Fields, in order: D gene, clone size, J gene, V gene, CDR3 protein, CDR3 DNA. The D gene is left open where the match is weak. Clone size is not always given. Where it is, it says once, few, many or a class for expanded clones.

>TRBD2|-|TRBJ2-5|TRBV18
CASSPGGAGETQYF
TGTGCCAGCTCACCCGGGGGGGCAGGAGAGACCCAGTACTTC
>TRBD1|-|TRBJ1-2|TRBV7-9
CASSSSDRGHYGYTF
TGTGCCAGCAGCTCCTCGGACAGGGGGCACTATGGCTACACCTTC
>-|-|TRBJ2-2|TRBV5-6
CASSATGNITGELFF
TGTGCCAGCAGCGCAACAGGGAATATCACCGGGGAGCTGTTTTTT
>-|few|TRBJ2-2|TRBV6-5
CASSYSTLNTGELFF
TGTGCCAGCAGTTACTCTACTTTGAACACCGGGGAGCTGTTTTTT
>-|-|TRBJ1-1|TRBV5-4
CASSPKGHTEAFF
TGTGCCAGCAGCCCCAAGGGGCACACTGAAGCTTTCTTT
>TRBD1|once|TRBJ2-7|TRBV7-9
CASSPGQVSGEQYF
TGTGCCAGCAGCCCCGGACAGGTCTCTGGGGAGCAGTACTTC
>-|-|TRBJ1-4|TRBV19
CASIATNEKLFF
TGTGCCAGTATAGCAACTAATGAAAAACTGTTTTTT
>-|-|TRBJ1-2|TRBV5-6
CASSLYGPRGGYTF
TGTGCCAGCAGCTTGTATGGGCCCCGGGGGGGCTACACCTTC
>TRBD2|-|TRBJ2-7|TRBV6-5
CASSYSRRGATYEQYF
TGTGCCAGCAGTTACTCGAGGCGGGGGGCCACCTACGAGCAGTACTTC
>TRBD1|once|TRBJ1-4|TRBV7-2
CASSLAQGVGEKLFF
TGTGCCAGCAGCTTAGCCCAGGGGGTGGGTGAAAAACTGTTTTTT
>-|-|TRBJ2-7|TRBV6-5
CASSRGEDEQYF
TGTGCCAGCTCTCGCGGGGAAGACGAGCAGTACTTC
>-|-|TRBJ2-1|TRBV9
CASSDRQGGEQFF
TGTGCCAGCAGCGACCGACAGGGAGGCGAGCAGTTCTTC
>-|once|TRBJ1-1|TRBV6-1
CASRLTAALNTEAFF
TGTGCCAGCAGATTGACGGCGGCCCTTAACACTGAAGCTTTCTTT
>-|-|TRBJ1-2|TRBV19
CASSPDTRESYYGYTF
TGTGCCAGTAGTCCCGACACCAGGGAGAGTTACTATGGCTACACCTTC
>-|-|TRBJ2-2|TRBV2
CASSSERQDTGELFF
TGTGCCAGCAGTTCAGAAAGACAAGACACCGGGGAGCTGTTTTTT
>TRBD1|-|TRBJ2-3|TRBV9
CASSVGQVANTQYF
TGTGCCAGCAGCGTCGGACAGGTAGCTAATACGCAGTATTTT
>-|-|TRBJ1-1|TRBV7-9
CASSSGDMNTEAFF
TGTGCCAGCAGCTCGGGGGATATGAACACTGAAGCTTTCTTT
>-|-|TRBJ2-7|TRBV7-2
CASSPTGLTGVQYF
TGTGCCAGCAGCCCGACAGGGCTTACGGGGGTGCAGTACTTC
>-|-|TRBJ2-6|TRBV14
CASSQDISSWANVLTF
TGTGCCAGCAGCCAAGACATTTCCTCCTGGGCCAACGTCCTGACTTTC
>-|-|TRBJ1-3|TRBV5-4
CASSPFRGNTIYF
TGTGCCAGCAGTCCATTCCGTGGAAACACCATATATTTT
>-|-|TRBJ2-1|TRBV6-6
CASRLTSGSDEQFF
TGTGCCAGCAGGCTGACTAGTGGCTCCGATGAGCAGTTCTTC